One and the same sample provided the 25 T cell receptor beta chains below, sequenced in a study of CD8 T cells in cerebrospinal fluid in Alzheimer's disease. TCRdb reprocessed the 10x single-cell sequencing reads and keeps a single row for each CDR3 protein, giving no DNA. The sample table sets out about 1,500 distinct CDR3 sequences. Sequenced sample: cerebrospinal fluid. These TCRs come from a human donor with mild cognitive impairment.

By frequency, this clonotype is medium-sized (0.01 to 0.1%). The chain employs TRBV2 and TRBJ1-6; TCRdb picks TRBD1, but there is no DNA to check that call. This CDR3 is 15 amino acids long. The germline V gene encodes CDR1 SNHLY and CDR2 FYNNEI. The CDR3 loop reads CASSSQGPRGSPLHF.

According to its frequency, this clonotype is medium-sized. The genes are TRBV20-1 and TRBJ2-3; TCRdb's D call of TRBD1 is untestable without DNA. The CDR3 is made up of 17 amino acids. The germline V gene has CDR1 DFQATT and CDR2 SNEGSKA (reference sequence). This CDR3 reads CSAPYGSSSEGWWTQYF.

Frequency places this clonotype as medium-sized. The rearrangement uses TRBV6-5 and TRBJ2-7; absent DNA, TCRdb's TRBD1 call cannot be checked. Germline loops: CDR1 MNHEY, CDR2 SVGAGI. This CDR3 region has 14 residues. The CDR3 region is CASRPGQGAVEQYF.

This clonotype is identified as medium-sized from frequency. The V and J genes are TRBV19 and TRBJ1-1; TCRdb gives TRBD1 as the D gene, but with no DNA this cannot be confirmed. From germline, CDR1 is LNHDA and CDR2 SQIVND (reference sequence). This CDR3 region has 15 residues. The CDR3 loop is CASTPGQLMNTEAFF. The variable domain in full, with the rest retrieved from reference TRBV19 and TRBJ1-1, is DGGITQSPKYLFRKEGQNVTLSCEQNLNHDAMYWYRQDPGQGLRLIYYSQIVNDFQKGDIAEGYSVSREKKESFPLTVTSAQKNPTAFYLCASTPGQLMNTEAFFGQGTRLTVV.

Measured by frequency, this clonotype is large. The rearrangement uses TRBV4-3 and TRBJ2-2; TCRdb selects TRBD1, and the lack of DNA leaves this call unchecked. CDR1 is LGHNA, CDR2 YSLEER, per germline. The CDR3 covers 15 residues. The CDR3: CASSQSTGRTGELFF.

Frequency places this clonotype as medium-sized. This rearrangement joins TRBV5-1 to TRBJ2-3; the D call from TCRdb, TRBD2, cannot be confirmed without DNA. CDR1 is SGHRS and CDR2 is YFSETQ in the germline V gene. There are 17 residues in the CDR3. CDR3 region: CASSPRLAGVLTDTQYF.

This clonotype is called medium-sized based on its frequency. The J gene is TRBJ1-3, the V gene TRBV7-8; the D call of TRBD1 rests on TCRdb alone, since no DNA is present to check it. CDR3 length equals 15 residues. Germline V gives CDR1 SGHVS, CDR2 FQNEAQ. CDR3 amino acids: CASSSGPRSGNTIYF.

This clonotype ranks as medium-sized in terms of frequency. The rearrangement joins TRBV19 to TRBJ2-6; checking the TCRdb D call of TRBD1 is not possible without DNA. This CDR3 has 14 residues. Germline V gene data show CDR1 as LNHDA and CDR2 as SQIVND (reference sequence). CDR3 in amino acids: CASKGMSAANVLTF. Supplemented by reference TRBV19 and TRBJ2-6, the full variable domain reads DGGITQSPKYLFRKEGQNVTLSCEQNLNHDAMYWYRQDPGQGLRLIYYSQIVNDFQKGDIAEGYSVSREKKESFPLTVTSAQKNPTAFYLCASKGMSAANVLTFGAGSRLTVL.

This clonotype is identified as medium-sized (0.01 to 0.1%) from frequency. The chain joins TRBV7-9 to TRBJ2-3; TCRdb returns TRBD1, unconfirmable since there is no DNA. The length of the CDR3 is 17 residues. Germline-derived CDR1 and CDR2 are SEHNR and FQNEAQ (reference sequence). This CDR3 reads CASTPGRGAFSTDTQYF.

Judged by frequency, this clonotype is medium-sized. This chain connects TRBV6-2 or TRBV6-3 to TRBJ1-1. The length of the CDR3 is 17 residues. In germline, CDR1 is MNHEY, CDR2 SVGEGT. The CDR3 loop reads CASSYSMTWAMNTEAFF.

Considering frequency, this clonotype is medium-sized (0.01 to 0.1%). This chain links TRBV18 with TRBJ2-1. The CDR3 runs to 15 residues. Germline V gene lookup returns CDR1 KGHSH and CDR2 LQKENI. CDR3: CASSLAGGPYNEQFF.

By frequency, this clonotype registers medium-sized. V is TRBV5-5 and J is TRBJ2-7. Germline V gene data show CDR1 as SGHKS and CDR2 as YYEKEE (reference sequence). This CDR3 spans 15 amino acids. CDR3 sequence: CASSLAQSSAYEQYF.

Frequency places this clonotype as medium-sized. The CDR3 loop reads CASSSKSGLEWNIQYF. The chain couples TRBV7-8 to TRBJ2-4; TCRdb returns TRBD2, unconfirmable since there is no DNA. The germline V gene has CDR1 SGHVS and CDR2 FQNEAQ. The CDR3 consists of 16 residues.

Measured by frequency, this clonotype is large. The rearrangement links TRBV5-6 to TRBJ1-5. Germline V gene lookup returns CDR1 SGHDT and CDR2 YYEEEE. The CDR3 is 14 residues long. The CDR3 sequence is CASTKGRHNQPQHF.

According to its frequency, this clonotype is medium-sized (0.01 to 0.1%). The chain couples TRBV5-6 to TRBJ1-5; TCRdb selects TRBD1, and the lack of DNA leaves this call unchecked. The CDR3 extends over 16 amino acids. From germline, CDR1 is SGHDT and CDR2 YYEEEE. The CDR3 protein is CASSLGAGGGNQPQHF. Full variable domain (remainder filled in from reference TRBV5-6 and TRBJ1-5): DAGVTQSPTHLIKTRGQQVTLRCSPKSGHDTVSWYQQALGQGPQFIFQYYEEEERQRGNFPDRFSGHQFPNYSSELNVNALLLGDSALYLCASSLGAGGGNQPQHFGDGTRLSIL.

This clonotype is called medium-sized based on its frequency. The chain recombines TRBV3-1 with TRBJ2-2; with no DNA, the TCRdb D assignment of TRBD1 cannot be verified. The CDR3 has 16 amino acids. CDR1 LGHDT and CDR2 YNNKEL come from the germline V gene (reference sequence). The CDR3 region is CASSQPTGPNTGELFF.

This clonotype ranks as medium-sized in terms of frequency. The chain carries TRBV5-6 and TRBJ2-1; TCRdb's assignment of TRBD2 cannot be checked, as there is no DNA. Germline V CDR1 and CDR2: SGHDT, YYEEEE. The CDR3 is 15 residues long. The CDR3 reads CASSLSGAPGNEQFF.

Measured by frequency, this clonotype is medium-sized. The chain joins TRBV2 to TRBJ1-2. The CDR3 is 13 residues long. Germline V gene lookup returns CDR1 SNHLY and CDR2 FYNNEI. The CDR3 sequence: CASSVEGHYGYTF.

The chain joins TRBV5-1 to TRBJ2-1; TCRdb reports TRBD2, a call that lacks DNA to check it against. CDR1 and CDR2 (germline): SGHRS, YFSETQ. The CDR3 is 13 amino acids. The CDR3: CASSLVVSGEQFF.

This chain connects TRBV5-6 to TRBJ2-1; the D gene TCRdb calls, TRBD2, cannot be checked with no DNA. The germline CDR1 and CDR2 sequences are SGHDT and YYEEEE. This CDR3 is built from 14 residues. CDR3 residues: CASTWGRPENEQFF.

Its frequency marks this clonotype as large (0.1 to 1%). V is TRBV20-1 and J is TRBJ2-2; TCRdb picks TRBD2, but there is no DNA to check that call. Germline loops: CDR1 DFQATT, CDR2 SNEGSKA (reference sequence). The CDR3 has 16 amino acids. CDR3 protein: CSARDPSQGGTGELFF.

In terms of frequency, this clonotype is medium-sized. The chain couples TRBV12-3 or TRBV12-4 to TRBJ1-6. The CDR3 runs to 12 residues. This chain's CDR3 is CASRSLNSPLHF.

Its frequency marks this clonotype as medium-sized. J is TRBJ2-7 and V is TRBV5-1; TCRdb gives TRBD1 as the D gene, but with no DNA this cannot be confirmed. Germline assignment: CDR1 SGHRS and CDR2 YFSETQ. The CDR3 is made up of 16 amino acids. The CDR3 reads CASSLGEQGKGYEQYF.

According to its frequency, this clonotype is medium-sized. The chain carries TRBV7-2 and TRBJ2-3. The CDR3 is 14 amino acids. Germline lookup yields CDR1 SGHTA and CDR2 FQGNSA. The chain's CDR3 is CASSFGPASDTQYF. The complete variable domain, with remaining parts taken from reference TRBV7-2 and TRBJ2-3, reads GAGVSQSPSNKVTEKGKDVELRCDPISGHTALYWYRQSLGQGLEFLIYFQGNSAPDKSGLPSDRFSAERTGGSVSTLTIQRTQQEDSAVYLCASSFGPASDTQYFGPGTRLTVL.

This clonotype is called medium-sized based on its frequency. The chain couples TRBV12-3 or TRBV12-4 to TRBJ1-4; TCRdb designates TRBD1, a call that cannot be tested without DNA. The CDR3 extends over 15 amino acids. The CDR3 here is CASSPTGTWGEKLFF.